The 25 T cell receptor beta chains in this list originate from one sample, sequenced in a study of shared clonotypes between healthy human individuals. Assay: immunoSEQ multiplex PCR; the TCRdb copy retains only in-frame clones and omits some. In the table there are over 700,000 clones, roughly 72% of which are singletons. Sequenced: memory CD4+ T cells sorted from blood. Subset meaning: CD45RA-negative fraction. These receptors were obtained from a young woman in good health.

V usage is TRBV5-1 and J usage is TRBJ2-6; 9 positions match TRBD1. The trim removed 4 bases at V and 4 bases at J, leaving 9 bases unmatched. Germline CDR1 SGHRS, CDR2 YFSETQ. This CDR3 region has 17 residues. This chain's CDR3 is CASSRTGAAPGANVLTF. The CDR3, as DNA: TGCGCCAGCAGCAGGACAGGGGCCGCCCCCGGGGCCAACGTCCTGACTTTC.

The chain couples TRBV23-1 to TRBJ2-1, with a tentative D call TRBD1 (5 bases). TRBV23-1 is given ORF status, its function remaining uncertain. Deletions cut 3 bases from V and 4 bases from J, with 13 bases between. This CDR3 is built from 15 residues. In nucleotides, the CDR3 is TGCGCCAGCAGTCATCATAGACAGCAATACAATGAGCAGTTCTTC. Translation: CASSHHRQQYNEQFF.

Concerning this clone itself: This may be a read error: a much more frequent sequence differs by one nucleotide. Different DNA sequences within this sample yield the same CDR3. J is TRBJ2-1 and V is TRBV2; TRBD2 matches 12 bases. The CDR3 extends over 14 amino acids. J was trimmed by 6 bases and V by 6 bases; bases with no gene match: 3. Germline V gene data show CDR1 as SNHLY and CDR2 as FYNNEI. The CDR3 nucleotides are TGTGCCAGCAGCCGACTAGCGGGAGTCAATGAGCAGTTCTTC. Translated: CASSRLAGVNEQFF.

This clone appeared a single time. The chain couples TRBV21-1 to TRBJ1-5. TRBV21-1 has pseudogene status. The CDR3 has 17 residues. The CDR3 loop is CASSKLPGRVRNQPQHF. The CDR3 bases are TGTGCCAGCAGCAAACTTCCAGGGCGGGTTCGTAATCAGCCCCAGCATTTT.

The rearrangement joins TRBV28 to TRBJ1-5, with a tentative D call TRBD1 (5 bases). Germline lookup yields CDR1 MDHEN and CDR2 SYDVKM. The CDR3 consists of 15 residues. Trimming removed 1 base at V and 3 bases at J, with 10 bases between. Written as DNA, the CDR3 is TGTGCCAGCAGTTTATCTGCAGGGTACAATCAGCCCCAGCATTTT. Residues: CASSLSAGYNQPQHF. The variable domain in full, with the rest retrieved from reference TRBV28 and TRBJ1-5, is DVKVTQSSRYLVKRTGEKVFLECVQDMDHENMFWYRQDPGLGLRLIYFSYDVKMKEKGDIPEGYSVSREKKERFSLILESASTNQTSMYLCASSLSAGYNQPQHFGDGTRLSIL.

CDR3 protein: CSVRPHSEQFF. DNA for the CDR3: TGCAGCGTCCGCCCTCACAGTGAGCAGTTCTTC. The chain is built from TRBV29-1 and TRBJ2-1; D gene unclear. V shed 6 bases and J shed 9 bases, with 12 bases lying between them. This CDR3 is 11 amino acids long. Germline lookup yields CDR1 SQVTM and CDR2 ANQGSEA.

The chain recombines TRBV4-1 with TRBJ1-5, with D unclear. The germline V gene encodes CDR1 MGHRA and CDR2 YSYEKL. V was cut by 2 bases and J by 2 bases, with 13 bases left in between. This CDR3 is built from 16 residues. The CDR3 loop reads CASSQSTPAGNQPQHF. CDR3 DNA sequence: TGCGCCAGCAGCCAATCGACACCGGCGGGCAATCAGCCCCAGCATTTT.

The V call is TRBV5-1, the J call TRBJ2-5; either TRBD1 or TRBD2 may fit D (5 bases each). In germline, CDR1 is SGHRS, CDR2 YFSETQ. V gave up 4 bases and J gave up 2 bases, with 15 bases separating them. The CDR3 spans 15 residues. CDR3 DNA: TGCGCCAGCAGCCGGTTGGGGGTAGATCAAGAGACCCAGTACTTC. Its translation is CASSRLGVDQETQYF.

On this clone itself: Germline is not matched at one junction end, which may reflect a read error. The CDR3 coding sequence is TGTGCCAGCAGCATAGCAGGGGTTATGGGGACCCAGTACTTC. Its translation is CASSIAGVMGTQYF. The J gene is TRBJ2-5, the V gene TRBV7-9; TRBD1 might be the D (6 bases). Germline V gene data show CDR1 as SEHNR and CDR2 as FQNEAQ (reference sequence). The CDR3 sequence is 14 residues long.

The chain couples TRBV14 to TRBJ2-5, with D unresolved. The germline CDR1 and CDR2 sequences are SGHDN and FVKESK. Trimming pared 0 bases from V and 0 bases from J, leaving 8 bases between. The CDR3 covers 15 residues. This CDR3 is CASSQELANQETQYF. The CDR3 bases are TGTGCCAGCAGCCAAGAGTTAGCAAACCAAGAGACCCAGTACTTC.

In regard to this clone: Other DNA sequences of this sample code for an identical CDR3. V usage is TRBV30 and J usage is TRBJ1-5, with TRBD1 as a possible D gene (6 bases). This CDR3 has 14 amino acids. Germline lookup yields CDR1 GTSNPN and CDR2 SVGIG (reference sequence). The V end lost 0 bases, the J end lost 4 bases, and 10 bases lay between the germline ends. The CDR3 nucleotides are TGTGCCTGGAGTGTAGGAGGGGGGAATCAGCCCCAGCATTTT. As protein: CAWSVGGGNQPQHF.

The rearrangement joins TRBV10-2 to TRBJ2-7, with D possibly called TRBD1 or TRBD2 (5 bases each). V dropped 2 bases and J dropped 12 bases, with 11 bases sitting between them. The CDR3 covers 11 residues. Germline V CDR1 and CDR2: WSHSY, SAAADI. As DNA, the CDR3 is TGCGCCAGCAGTGAGGGGGACCGGCCGTACTTC. Its protein is CASSEGDRPYF.

The CDR3 DNA follows: TGTGCCAGCACCTTGTCCCGAGAGACCCAGTACTTC. Translated, it gives CASTLSRETQYF. The rearrangement joins TRBV2 to TRBJ2-5, with D unresolved. Germline CDR1 is SNHLY and CDR2 is FYNNEI. This CDR3 spans 12 amino acids. Trimming shortened V by 7 bases and J by 4 bases, and 10 bases separated the two germline ends.

CDR3 protein: CASKFSHGNEKLFF. The CDR3 DNA follows: TGTGCCAGCAAATTTAGCCACGGGAATGAAAAACTGTTTTTT. This chain links TRBV28 with TRBJ1-4; D unclear. V lost 7 bases, J lost 5 bases, and 14 bases lay in between. CDR1 and CDR2 from the germline V gene are MDHEN and SYDVKM. The length of the CDR3 is 14 residues.

The CDR3 nucleotides read TGCGCCAGCAACCTAGCGGGAGCCTACAATGAGCAGTTCTTC. This encodes CASNLAGAYNEQFF. The rearrangement joins TRBV5-1 to TRBJ2-1, with 10 bases matching TRBD2. The CDR3 is made up of 14 amino acids. Germline CDR1 and CDR2: SGHRS and YFSETQ. The V segment lost 6 bases and the J segment 2 bases; nucleotides outside the gene matches: 2.

This clone was recorded a few times. The rearrangement links TRBV6-4 to TRBJ2-1; D might be TRBD1 or TRBD2, each matching 5 bases. The germline gives CDR1 MRHNA, CDR2 SNTAGT. Trimming pared 0 bases from V and 8 bases from J, leaving 20 bases between. The CDR3 covers 17 residues. CDR3 protein: CASSDSTFGGASDEQFF. DNA for the CDR3: TGTGCCAGCAGTGACTCGACGTTTGGGGGAGCCAGCGATGAGCAGTTCTTC.

This chain links TRBV7-6 with TRBJ2-7, with D possibly TRBD1 on 5 matching bases. Trimming removed 4 bases at V and 9 bases at J, with 10 bases between. The CDR3 spans 11 residues. Germline loops: CDR1 SGHVS, CDR2 FNYEAQ. This CDR3 is CASSSTQGQYF. The DNA of the CDR3 is TGTGCCAGCAGCTCAACGCAGGGGCAGTACTTC.

The chain links TRBV2 to TRBJ2-5; TRBD1 matches 9 bases. Looked up from germline, CDR1 is SNHLY and CDR2 is FYNNEI. Germline trimming cut 6 bases from V and 4 bases from J; bases unmatched to any gene: 6. The CDR3 is made up of 14 amino acids. CDR3 nucleotide sequence: TGTGCCAGCAGGGGGACAGGGAACTTAGAGACCCAGTACTTC. Translation: CASRGTGNLETQYF.

The V and J genes are TRBV7-8 and TRBJ2-6, with unresolved D. Germline V lookup: CDR1 SGHVS, CDR2 FQNEAQ. The V gene lost 5 bases and the J gene lost 5 bases, with 19 bases spanning the gap. The CDR3 runs 17 residues. CDR3: CASSAAHPQSRANVLTF. The CDR3 coding sequence is TGTGCCAGCAGCGCTGCTCACCCACAAAGTCGGGCCAACGTCCTGACTTTC.

This clone was counted once. The chain joins TRBV19 to TRBJ2-1; TRBD1 agrees at 10 bases. Germline CDR1 is LNHDA and CDR2 is SQIVND (reference sequence). The CDR3 sequence is 17 residues long. With V trimmed by 0 bases and J by 8 bases, 10 bases remained unmatched. CDR3 in amino acids: CASSIEFRTGGIYEQFF. CDR3 nucleotide sequence: TGTGCCAGTAGTATAGAATTTCGGACAGGGGGAATCTATGAGCAGTTCTTC.

The chain links TRBV5-1 to TRBJ1-2; 9 nucleotides match TRBD1. In germline, CDR1 is SGHRS, CDR2 YFSETQ. This CDR3 spans 16 amino acids. After removal of 0 bases from V and 6 bases from J, the junction contained 9 bases not matched to a gene. The chain's CDR3 is CASSLGDRDSPHGYTF. Written as DNA, the CDR3 is TGCGCCAGCAGCTTGGGGGACAGGGATTCTCCTCATGGCTACACCTTC. Full variable domain (remainder filled in from reference TRBV5-1 and TRBJ1-2): KAGVTQTPRYLIKTRGQQVTLSCSPISGHRSVSWYQQTPGQGLQFLFEYFSETQRNKGNFPGRFSGRQFSNSRSEMNVSTLELGDSALYLCASSLGDRDSPHGYTFGSGTRLTVV.

A few counts support this clone. Other DNA sequences within the sample encode an identical CDR3. The chain couples TRBV10-3 to TRBJ2-7, with 12 bases fitting TRBD2. Germline V gene lookup returns CDR1 ENHRY and CDR2 SYGVKD. The trim removed 6 bases at V and 6 bases at J, leaving 9 bases unmatched. The CDR3 has 15 residues. CDR3: CAISASSGRAGEQYF. The CDR3 DNA sequence: TGTGCCATCAGCGCGTCTAGCGGGAGGGCGGGCGAGCAGTACTTC.

Notes on this clone: Distinct nucleotide sequences in the sample also encode this CDR3. The J gene is TRBJ2-1, the V gene TRBV7-2, with TRBD2 as a possible D gene (6 bases). CDR1 is SGHTA and CDR2 is FQGNSA in the germline V gene. CDR3 length equals 15 residues. The V and J ends lost 0 bases and 4 bases respectively, with 10 bases between them. The CDR3 DNA follows: TGTGCCAGCAGCTTAGCGAGGCGGGATTACAATGAGCAGTTCTTC. Its translation: CASSLARRDYNEQFF.

The V and J genes are TRBV6-1 and TRBJ2-3; D is possibly TRBD2 (6 bases). The germline CDR1 and CDR2 sequences are MNHNS and SASEGT. V was trimmed by 4 bases and J by 1 base, leaving 12 bases between them. The CDR3 extends over 15 amino acids. The CDR3 coding sequence is TGTGCCAGCAGTGTTGGAGGGCTCGGCACAGATACGCAGTATTTT. This encodes CASSVGGLGTDTQYF.

This chain links TRBV5-1 with TRBJ2-5, with no clear D. The germline V gene has CDR1 SGHRS and CDR2 YFSETQ. The V end lost 0 bases, the J end lost 5 bases, and 14 bases lay between the germline ends. This CDR3 contains 15 residues. CDR3 protein: CASSLEAPGLETQYF. CDR3 in DNA: TGCGCCAGCAGCTTGGAAGCGCCTGGGCTGGAGACCCAGTACTTC.